This T cell receptor beta chain was found in a study of shared clonotypes between healthy human individuals. Assay: immunoSEQ multiplex PCR; the TCRdb copy retains only in-frame clones and omits some. The profile shows roughly 2.5 million clones, approximately 92% of them singletons. Trimming took 6 bases from V and 5 from J, leaving 13 bases between them. In germline, CDR1 is MGHDK, CDR2 SYGVNS. This CDR3 spans 14 amino acids. Findings of the study overall: For naive CD4 cells, roughly 5% of clonotypes were shared across a handful of donors.

Regarding this clone: Antigen: not known.

What was sequenced was naive CD4+ T cells sorted from blood. Subset in this sample: CD45RA+ positively selected. V gene TRBV25-1 combines with J gene TRBJ1-4, with D possibly matching TRBD1 (5 bases). This TCR derives from a man aged 18 to 30 in good health. Written as DNA, the CDR3 is TGTGCCAGCAGCCGGGGGGGGAAAAATGAAAAACTGTTTTTT. Amino acids: CASSRGGKNEKLFF. The full variable domain, in which reference TRBV25-1 and TRBJ1-4 provide the parts outside the CDR3, is EADIYQTPRYLVIGTGKKITLECSQTMGHDKMYWYQQDPGMELHLIHYSYGVNSTEKGDLSSESTVSRIRTEHFPLTLESARPSHTSQYLCASSRGGKNEKLFFGSGTQLSVL.